This T cell receptor beta chain was retrieved from a study of beta chain features in type 1 diabetes. The length of the CDR3 is 16 residues. V was pared by 0 bases and J by 4 bases, with 4 bases of the junction left unmatched. The germline gives CDR1 SGHRS, CDR2 YFSETQ. Sequenced material consisted of expressed TCRB transcripts (all of the isolated RNA was reverse transcribed). Sequenced by immunoSEQ multiplex PCR; TCRdb stores in-frame clones only, minus some. This table holds over 150,000 clones, roughly 8.1% found once. This clone has only a few counts. Its antigen is undetermined. Findings and limits, study-wide: Within patients, naive, central memory and Treg TCRB repertoires seemed more similar than within healthy donors. A moderate, significant TCRB CDR3 shortening appeared in type 1 diabetes across four CD4+ subsets.

This TCR was sampled from a man in his late teens or twenties in good health. The V and J genes are TRBV5-1 and TRBJ2-2; 9 nucleotides agree with TRBD1. Specimen: central memory CD4+ T cells from blood. CDR3 DNA: TGCGCCAGCAGCTTGGCACGGACAGGGGCCACCGGGGAGCTGTTTTTT. Translation gives CASSLARTGATGELFF.